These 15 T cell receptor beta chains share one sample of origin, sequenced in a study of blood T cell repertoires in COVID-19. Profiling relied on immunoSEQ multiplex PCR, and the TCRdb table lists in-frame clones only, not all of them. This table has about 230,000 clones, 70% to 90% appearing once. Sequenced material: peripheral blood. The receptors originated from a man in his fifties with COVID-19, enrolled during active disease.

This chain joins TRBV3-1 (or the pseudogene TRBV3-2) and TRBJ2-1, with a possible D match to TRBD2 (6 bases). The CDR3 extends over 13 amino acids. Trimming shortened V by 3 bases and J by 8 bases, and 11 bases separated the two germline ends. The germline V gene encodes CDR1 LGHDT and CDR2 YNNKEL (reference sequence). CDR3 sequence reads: CASSQTRTDEQFF. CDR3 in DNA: TGTGCCAGCAGCCAGACTAGGACGGATGAGCAGTTCTTC.

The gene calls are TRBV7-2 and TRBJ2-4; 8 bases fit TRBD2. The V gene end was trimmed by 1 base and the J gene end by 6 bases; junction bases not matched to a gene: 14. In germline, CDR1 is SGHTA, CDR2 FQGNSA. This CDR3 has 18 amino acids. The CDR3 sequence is CASSLVHGGAGRLNIQYF. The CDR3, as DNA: TGTGCCAGCAGCTTAGTACACGGGGGGGCCGGGCGACTAAACATTCAGTACTTC.

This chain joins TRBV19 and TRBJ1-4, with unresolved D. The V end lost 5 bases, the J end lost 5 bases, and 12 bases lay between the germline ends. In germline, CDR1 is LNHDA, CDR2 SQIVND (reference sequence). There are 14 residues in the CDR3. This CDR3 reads CASSGRAGNEKLFF. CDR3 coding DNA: TGTGCCAGTAGTGGCAGAGCGGGAAATGAAAAACTGTTTTTT.

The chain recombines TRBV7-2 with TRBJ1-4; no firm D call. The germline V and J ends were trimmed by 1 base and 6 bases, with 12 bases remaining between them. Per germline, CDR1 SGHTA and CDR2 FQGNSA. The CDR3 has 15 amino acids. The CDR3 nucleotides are TGTGCCAGCAGCTTAGGGGCAGGCATTTATGAAAAACTGTTTTTT. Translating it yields CASSLGAGIYEKLFF.

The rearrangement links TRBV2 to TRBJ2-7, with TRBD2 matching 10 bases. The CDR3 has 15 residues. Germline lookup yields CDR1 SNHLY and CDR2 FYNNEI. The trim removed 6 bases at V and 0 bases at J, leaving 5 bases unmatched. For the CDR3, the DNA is TGTGCCAGCAGACCCACTAGCGGGGTCTCCTACGAGCAGTACTTC. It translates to CASRPTSGVSYEQYF.

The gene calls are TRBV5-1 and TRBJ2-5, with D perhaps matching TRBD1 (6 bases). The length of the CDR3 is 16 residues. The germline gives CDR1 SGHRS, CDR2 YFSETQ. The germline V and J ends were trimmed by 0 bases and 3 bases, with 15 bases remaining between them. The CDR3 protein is CASSLDRVWSKETQYF. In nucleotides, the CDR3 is TGCGCCAGCAGCTTGGACAGGGTGTGGAGCAAAGAGACCCAGTACTTC. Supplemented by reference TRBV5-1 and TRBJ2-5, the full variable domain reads KAGVTQTPRYLIKTRGQQVTLSCSPISGHRSVSWYQQTPGQGLQFLFEYFSETQRNKGNFPGRFSGRQFSNSRSEMNVSTLELGDSALYLCASSLDRVWSKETQYFGPGTRLLVL.

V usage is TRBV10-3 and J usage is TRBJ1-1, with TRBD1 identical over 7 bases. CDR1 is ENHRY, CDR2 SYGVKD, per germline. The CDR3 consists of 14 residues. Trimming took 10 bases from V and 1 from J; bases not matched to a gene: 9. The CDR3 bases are TGTGCCAGCCTCCAGGGACAGCAGAACACTGAAGCTTTCTTT. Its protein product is CASLQGQQNTEAFF.

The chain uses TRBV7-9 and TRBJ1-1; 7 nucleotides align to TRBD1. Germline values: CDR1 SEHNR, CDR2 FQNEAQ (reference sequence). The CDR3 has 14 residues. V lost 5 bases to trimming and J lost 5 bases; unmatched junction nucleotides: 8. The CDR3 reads CASSPTGEWTEAFF. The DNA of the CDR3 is TGTGCCAGCAGCCCAACAGGGGAATGGACTGAAGCTTTCTTT.

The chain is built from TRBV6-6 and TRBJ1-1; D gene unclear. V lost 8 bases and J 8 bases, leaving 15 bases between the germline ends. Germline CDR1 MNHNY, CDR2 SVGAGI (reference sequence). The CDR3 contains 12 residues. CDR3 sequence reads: CASSPGRSEAFF. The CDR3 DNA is TGTGCCAGCTCCCCGGGGAGATCAGAAGCTTTCTTT.

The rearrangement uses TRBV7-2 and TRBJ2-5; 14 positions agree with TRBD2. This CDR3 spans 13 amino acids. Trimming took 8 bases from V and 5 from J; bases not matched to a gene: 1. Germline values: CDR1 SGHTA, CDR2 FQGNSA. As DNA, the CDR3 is TGTGCCAGCGGGACTAGCGGGGGTGAGACCCAGTACTTC. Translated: CASGTSGGETQYF. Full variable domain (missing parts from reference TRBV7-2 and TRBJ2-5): GAGVSQSPSNKVTEKGKDVELRCDPISGHTALYWYRQSLGQGLEFLIYFQGNSAPDKSGLPSDRFSAERTGGSVSTLTIQRTQQEDSAVYLCASGTSGGETQYFGPGTRLLVL.

Here the CDR3 DNA reads TGTGCCAGCAGCCATCCCGGCGGCGGAAACTATGGCTACACCTTC. Residues: CASSHPGGGNYGYTF. The genes are TRBV3-1 (or the pseudogene TRBV3-2) and TRBJ1-2; D is unresolved. V lost 3 bases and J lost 2, with 13 bases in between. Germline CDR1 LGHDT, CDR2 YNNKEL (reference sequence). The CDR3 consists of 15 residues.

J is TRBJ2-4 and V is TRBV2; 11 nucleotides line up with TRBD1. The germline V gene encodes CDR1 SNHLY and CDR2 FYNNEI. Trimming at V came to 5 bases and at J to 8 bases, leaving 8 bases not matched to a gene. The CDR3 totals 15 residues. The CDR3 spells CASSTRDRGSDIQYF. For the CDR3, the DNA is TGTGCCAGCAGTACTCGGGACAGGGGGTCGGACATTCAGTACTTC.

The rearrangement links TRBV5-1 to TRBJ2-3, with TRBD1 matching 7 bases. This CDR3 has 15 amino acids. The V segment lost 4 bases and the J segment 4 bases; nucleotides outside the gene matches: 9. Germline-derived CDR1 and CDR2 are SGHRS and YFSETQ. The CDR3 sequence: CASSPRQGWPDTQYF. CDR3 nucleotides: TGCGCCAGCAGCCCAAGACAGGGCTGGCCAGATACGCAGTATTTT.

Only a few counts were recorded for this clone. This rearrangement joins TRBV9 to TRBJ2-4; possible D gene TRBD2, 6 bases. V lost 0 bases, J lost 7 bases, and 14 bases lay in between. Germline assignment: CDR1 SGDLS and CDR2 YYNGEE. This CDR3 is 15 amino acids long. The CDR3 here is CASSVGVGGRNIQYF. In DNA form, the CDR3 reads TGTGCCAGCAGCGTAGGGGTGGGAGGAAGGAACATTCAGTACTTC.

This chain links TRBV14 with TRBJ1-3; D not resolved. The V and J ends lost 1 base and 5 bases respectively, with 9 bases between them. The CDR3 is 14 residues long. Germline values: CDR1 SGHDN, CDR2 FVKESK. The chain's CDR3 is CASSQVASRNTIYF. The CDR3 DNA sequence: TGTGCCAGCAGCCAAGTCGCGTCCAGAAACACCATATATTTT.